The source of this T cell receptor beta chain is a study of shared clonotypes between healthy human individuals. Overall study context: A donor's plate count was three for CD4 naive and three for CD4 memory; CD8 naive had two and CD8 memory one.

Regarding this clone: Antigen unknown.

Germline-derived CDR1 and CDR2 are SQVTM and ANQGSEA. J lost 2 bases, V lost 6 bases, and 6 bases had no gene match. The CDR3 runs to 14 residues. Study conclusions and caveats: Some clonotypes were shared by all four sorted-subset donors, while others were not shared. The non-shared ones had lower generation probabilities than the shared ones.

Method: immunoSEQ multiplex PCR; TCRdb's copy keeps in-frame clones and lacks some. The sample has 2,500,000 or so clones, 85% to 95% seen once. The TCR was taken from a man aged 18 to 29 in good health. The sequenced material came from naive CD4+ T cells sorted from blood. The subset is: CD45RA+ positively selected. This chain uses TRBV29-1 with TRBJ2-7; 11 nucleotides align to TRBD2. CDR3: CSVGGLAVTYEQYF. The CDR3 nucleotides are TGCAGCGTGGGGGGACTAGCGGTTACCTACGAGCAGTACTTC.